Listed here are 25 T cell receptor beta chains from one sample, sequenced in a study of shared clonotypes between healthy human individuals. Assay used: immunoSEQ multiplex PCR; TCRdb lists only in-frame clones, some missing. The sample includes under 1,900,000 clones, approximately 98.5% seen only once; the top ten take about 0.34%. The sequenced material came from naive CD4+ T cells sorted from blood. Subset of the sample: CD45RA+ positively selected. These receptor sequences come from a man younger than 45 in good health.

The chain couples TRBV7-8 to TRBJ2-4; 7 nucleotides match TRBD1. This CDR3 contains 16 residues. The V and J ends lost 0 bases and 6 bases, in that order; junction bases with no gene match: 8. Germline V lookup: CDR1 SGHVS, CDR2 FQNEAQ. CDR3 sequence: CASSLASGTAVNIQYF. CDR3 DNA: TGTGCCAGCAGCTTAGCCTCCGGGACAGCCGTAAACATTCAGTACTTC.

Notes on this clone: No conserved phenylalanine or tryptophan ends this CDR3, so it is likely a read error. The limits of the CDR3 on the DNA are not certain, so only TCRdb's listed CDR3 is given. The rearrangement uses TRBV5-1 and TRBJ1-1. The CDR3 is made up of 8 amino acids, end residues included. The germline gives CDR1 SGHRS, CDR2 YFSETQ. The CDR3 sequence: CASSLEFR.

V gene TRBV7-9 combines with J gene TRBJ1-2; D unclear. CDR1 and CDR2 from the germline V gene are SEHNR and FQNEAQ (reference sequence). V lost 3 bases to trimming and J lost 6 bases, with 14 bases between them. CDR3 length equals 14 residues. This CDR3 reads CASSFIDGSDGYTF. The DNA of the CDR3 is TGTGCCAGCAGCTTTATTGACGGATCCGATGGCTACACCTTC. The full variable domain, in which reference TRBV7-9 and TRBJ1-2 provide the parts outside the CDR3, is DTGVSQNPRHKITKRGQNVTFRCDPISEHNRLYWYRQTLGQGPEFLTYFQNEAQLEKSRLLSDRFSAERPKGSFSTLEIQRTEQGDSAMYLCASSFIDGSDGYTFGSGTRLTVV.

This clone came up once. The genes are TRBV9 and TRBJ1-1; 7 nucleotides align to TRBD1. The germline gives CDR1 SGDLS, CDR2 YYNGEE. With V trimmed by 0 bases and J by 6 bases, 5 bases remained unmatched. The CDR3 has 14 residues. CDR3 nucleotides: TGTGCCAGCAGCGTAGGCAGGGGGTCCTCTGAAGCTTTCTTT. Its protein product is CASSVGRGSSEAFF.

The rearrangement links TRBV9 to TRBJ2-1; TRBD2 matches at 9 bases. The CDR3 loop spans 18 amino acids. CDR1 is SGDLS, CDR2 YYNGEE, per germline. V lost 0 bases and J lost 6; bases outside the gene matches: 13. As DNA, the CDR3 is TGTGCCAGCAGCGTAGTTCCAGTAGCGGGAGCGAGGGGCAATGAGCAGTTCTTC. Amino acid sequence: CASSVVPVAGARGNEQFF.

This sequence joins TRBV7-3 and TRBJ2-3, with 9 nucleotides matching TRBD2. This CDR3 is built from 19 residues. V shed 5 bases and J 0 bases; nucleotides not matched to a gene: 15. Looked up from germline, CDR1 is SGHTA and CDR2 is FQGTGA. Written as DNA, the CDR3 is TGTGCCAGCAGCGCCCTCGTTATGACTAGCGGAACCAGCACAGATACGCAGTATTTT. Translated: CASSALVMTSGTSTDTQYF.

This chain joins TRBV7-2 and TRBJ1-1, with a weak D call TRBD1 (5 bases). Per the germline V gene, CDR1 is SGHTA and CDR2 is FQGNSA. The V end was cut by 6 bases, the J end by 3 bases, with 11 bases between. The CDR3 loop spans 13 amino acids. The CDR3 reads CASSIQVDTEAFF. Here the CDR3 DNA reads TGTGCCAGCAGTATACAGGTGGACACTGAAGCTTTCTTT.

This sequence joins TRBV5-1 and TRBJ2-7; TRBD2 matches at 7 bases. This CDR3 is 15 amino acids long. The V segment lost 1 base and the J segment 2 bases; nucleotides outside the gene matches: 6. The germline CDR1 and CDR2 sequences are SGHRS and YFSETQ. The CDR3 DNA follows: TGCGCCAGCAGCTTGTTCGGGAGGCTACCCTACGAGCAGTACTTC. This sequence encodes CASSLFGRLPYEQYF.

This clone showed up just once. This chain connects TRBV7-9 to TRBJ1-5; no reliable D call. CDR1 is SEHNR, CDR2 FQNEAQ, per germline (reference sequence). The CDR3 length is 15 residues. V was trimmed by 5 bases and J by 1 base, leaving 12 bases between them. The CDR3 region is CASSPVGNSNQPQHF. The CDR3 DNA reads TGTGCCAGCAGCCCAGTAGGGAACAGCAATCAGCCCCAGCATTTT.

The CDR3 nucleotides read TGTGCCAGCAGTTACCGGACAGGCCAAGAGACCCAGTACTTC. Translation: CASSYRTGQETQYF. The chain uses TRBV6-6 and TRBJ2-5; 7 bases are a match to TRBD1. This CDR3 comprises 14 residues. Per the germline V gene, CDR1 is MNHNY and CDR2 is SVGAGI (reference sequence). J gave up 1 base and V 2 bases, and 1 base lay outside the gene matches.

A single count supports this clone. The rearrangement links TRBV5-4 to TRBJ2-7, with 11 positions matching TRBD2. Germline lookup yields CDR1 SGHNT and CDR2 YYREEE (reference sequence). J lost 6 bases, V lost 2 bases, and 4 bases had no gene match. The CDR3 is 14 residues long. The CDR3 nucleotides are TGTGCCAGCAGCTTCGGGACTAGCGGAAGCGAGCAGTACTTC. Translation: CASSFGTSGSEQYF.

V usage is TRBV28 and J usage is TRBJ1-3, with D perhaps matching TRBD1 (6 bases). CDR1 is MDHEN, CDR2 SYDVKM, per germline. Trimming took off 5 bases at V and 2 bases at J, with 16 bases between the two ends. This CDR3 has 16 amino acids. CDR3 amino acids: CASSLSTGTAGNTIYF. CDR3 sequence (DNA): TGTGCCAGCAGTCTTTCCACAGGGACCGCTGGAAACACCATATATTTT.

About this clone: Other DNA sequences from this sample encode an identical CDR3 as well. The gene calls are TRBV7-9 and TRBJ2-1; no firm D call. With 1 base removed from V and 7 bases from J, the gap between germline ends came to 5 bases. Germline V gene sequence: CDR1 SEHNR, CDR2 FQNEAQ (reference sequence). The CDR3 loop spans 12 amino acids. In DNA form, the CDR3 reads TGTGCCAGCAGCTTAGGGCTAAATGAGCAGTTCTTC. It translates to CASSLGLNEQFF.

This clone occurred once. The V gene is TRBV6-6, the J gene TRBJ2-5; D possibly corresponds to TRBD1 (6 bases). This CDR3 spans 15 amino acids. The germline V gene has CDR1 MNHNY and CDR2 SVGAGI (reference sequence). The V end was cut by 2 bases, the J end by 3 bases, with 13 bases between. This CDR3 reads CASSYRRAGEETQYF. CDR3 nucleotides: TGTGCCAGCAGTTACAGAAGAGCAGGGGAAGAGACCCAGTACTTC.

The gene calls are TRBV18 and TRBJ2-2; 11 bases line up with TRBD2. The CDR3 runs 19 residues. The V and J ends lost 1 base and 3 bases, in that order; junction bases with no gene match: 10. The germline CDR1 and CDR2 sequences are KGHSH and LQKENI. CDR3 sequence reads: CASSPLRTLAGGHTGELFF. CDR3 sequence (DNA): TGTGCCAGCTCACCACTACGTACTCTAGCGGGAGGCCACACCGGGGAGCTGTTTTTT. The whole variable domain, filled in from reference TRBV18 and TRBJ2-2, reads NAGVMQNPRHLVRRRGQEARLRCSPMKGHSHVYWYRQLPEEGLKFMVYLQKENIIDESGMPKERFSAEFPKEGPSILRIQQVVRGDSAAYFCASSPLRTLAGGHTGELFFGEGSRLTVL.

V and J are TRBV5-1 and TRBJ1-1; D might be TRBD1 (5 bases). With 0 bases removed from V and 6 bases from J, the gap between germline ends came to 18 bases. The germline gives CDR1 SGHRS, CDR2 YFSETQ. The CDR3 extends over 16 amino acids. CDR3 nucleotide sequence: TGCGCCAGCAGCTTGGGCGTGGGACCACCCAGCCCTGAAGCTTTCTTT. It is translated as CASSLGVGPPSPEAFF.

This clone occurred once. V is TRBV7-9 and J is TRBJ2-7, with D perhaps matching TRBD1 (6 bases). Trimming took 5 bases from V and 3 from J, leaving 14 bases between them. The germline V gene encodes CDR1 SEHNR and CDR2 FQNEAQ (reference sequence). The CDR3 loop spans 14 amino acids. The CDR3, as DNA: TGTGCCAGCAGCCCCGGACAGATACTCTACGAGCAGTACTTC. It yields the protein CASSPGQILYEQYF.

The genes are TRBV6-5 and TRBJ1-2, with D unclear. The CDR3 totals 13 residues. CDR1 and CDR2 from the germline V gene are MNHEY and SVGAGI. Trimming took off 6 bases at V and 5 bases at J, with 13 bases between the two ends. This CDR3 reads CASSPLGEYGYTF. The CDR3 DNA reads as TGTGCCAGCAGCCCCCTTGGGGAGTATGGCTACACCTTC.

The CDR3 sequence: CSVVPAMGGTEAFF. The CDR3 bases are TGCAGCGTTGTTCCTGCGATGGGAGGCACTGAAGCTTTCTTT. The chain carries TRBV29-1 and TRBJ1-1, with unresolved D. CDR1 is SQVTM, CDR2 ANQGSEA, per germline. The ends were cut back, 4 bases at V and 4 bases at J, with 16 bases in the middle. This CDR3 has 14 residues.

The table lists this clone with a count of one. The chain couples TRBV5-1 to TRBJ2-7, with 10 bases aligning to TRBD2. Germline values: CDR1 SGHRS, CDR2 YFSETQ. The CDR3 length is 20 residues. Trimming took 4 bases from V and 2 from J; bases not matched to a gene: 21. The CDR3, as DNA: TGCGCCAGCAGCCGCGCCGGTAGCGGGAGGCTTCTCTCGATGGCCTACGAGCAGTACTTC. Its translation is CASSRAGSGRLLSMAYEQYF.

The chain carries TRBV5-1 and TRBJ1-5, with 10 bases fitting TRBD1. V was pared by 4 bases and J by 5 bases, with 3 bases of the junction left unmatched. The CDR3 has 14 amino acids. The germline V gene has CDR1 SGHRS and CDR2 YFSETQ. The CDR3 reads CASSGGTGDQPQHF. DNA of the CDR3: TGCGCCAGCAGCGGCGGGACAGGGGATCAGCCCCAGCATTTT.

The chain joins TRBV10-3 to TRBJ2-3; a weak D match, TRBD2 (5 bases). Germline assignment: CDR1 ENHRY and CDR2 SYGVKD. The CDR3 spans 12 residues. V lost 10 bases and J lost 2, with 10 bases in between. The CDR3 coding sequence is TGTGCCACCGAGGGCCCCACAGATACGCAGTATTTT. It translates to CATEGPTDTQYF.

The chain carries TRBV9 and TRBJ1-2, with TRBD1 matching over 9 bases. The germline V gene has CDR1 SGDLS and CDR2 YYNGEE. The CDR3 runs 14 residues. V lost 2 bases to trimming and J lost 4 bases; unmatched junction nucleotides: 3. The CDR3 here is CASSVMTGGYGYTF. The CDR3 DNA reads TGTGCCAGCAGCGTGATGACAGGGGGCTATGGCTACACCTTC.

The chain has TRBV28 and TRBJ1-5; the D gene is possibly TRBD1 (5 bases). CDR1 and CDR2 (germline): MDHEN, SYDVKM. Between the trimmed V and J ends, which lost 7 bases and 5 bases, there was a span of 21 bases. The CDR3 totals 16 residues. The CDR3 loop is CASTLRGKGMYQPQHF. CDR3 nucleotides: TGTGCCAGCACCCTGAGAGGGAAGGGGATGTATCAGCCCCAGCATTTT.

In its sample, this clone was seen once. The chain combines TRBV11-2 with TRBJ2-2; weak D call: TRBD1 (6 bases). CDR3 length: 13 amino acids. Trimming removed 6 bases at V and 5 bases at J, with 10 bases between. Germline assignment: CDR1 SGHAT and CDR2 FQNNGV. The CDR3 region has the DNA TGTGCCAGCAGAAATCAGGGGACCGGGGAGCTGTTTTTT. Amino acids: CASRNQGTGELFF.